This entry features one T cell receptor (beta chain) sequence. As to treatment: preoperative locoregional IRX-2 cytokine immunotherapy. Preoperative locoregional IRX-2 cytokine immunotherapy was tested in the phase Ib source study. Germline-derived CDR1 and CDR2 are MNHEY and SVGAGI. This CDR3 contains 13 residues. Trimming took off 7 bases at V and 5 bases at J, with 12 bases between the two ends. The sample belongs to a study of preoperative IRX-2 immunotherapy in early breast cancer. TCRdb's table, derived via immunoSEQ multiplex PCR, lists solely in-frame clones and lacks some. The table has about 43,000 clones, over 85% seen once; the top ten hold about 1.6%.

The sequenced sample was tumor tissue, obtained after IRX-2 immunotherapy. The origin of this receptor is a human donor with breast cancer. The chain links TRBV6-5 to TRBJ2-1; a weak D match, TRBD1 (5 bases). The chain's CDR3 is CASTQTANNEQFF. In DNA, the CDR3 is TGTGCCAGCACCCAGACAGCGAACAATGAGCAGTTCTTC.